The 7 T cell receptor beta chains below come from one sample, sequenced in a study of control samples from healthy donors and cancer patients. TCRdb's copy holds only in-frame clones and misses some; the assay was immunoSEQ multiplex PCR. The sample contains about 120,000 clones, roughly 87% of which appear only once. The sequenced sample was blood. These TCRs come from a man aged 18-30 years in good health.

This chain links TRBV27 with TRBJ2-3; 8 bases agree with TRBD2. The germline V gene encodes CDR1 MNHEY and CDR2 SMNVEV (reference sequence). This CDR3 is built from 15 residues. The V gene end was trimmed by 2 bases and the J gene end by 1 base; junction bases not matched to a gene: 2. The DNA of the CDR3 is TGTGCCAGCAGTTTACCGGGACTAGGCACAGATACGCAGTATTTT. Protein product: CASSLPGLGTDTQYF.

V usage is TRBV27 and J usage is TRBJ2-7; D is unresolved. Trimming took 2 bases from V and 3 from J, leaving 8 bases between them. The CDR3 length is 13 residues. From germline, CDR1 is MNHEY and CDR2 SMNVEV (reference sequence). The CDR3: CASSLKFDYEQYF. The CDR3 DNA reads TGTGCCAGCAGTTTAAAGTTTGACTACGAGCAGTACTTC.

The chain joins TRBV29-1 to TRBJ2-5, with D perhaps TRBD2 (5 bases). The CDR3 is 13 residues long. Trimming left V 1 base short and J 4 bases short, with 10 bases between. From germline, CDR1 is SQVTM and CDR2 ANQGSEA. CDR3 sequence reads: CSVEAPSTETQYF. As DNA, the CDR3 is TGCAGCGTTGAAGCCCCTAGCACAGAGACCCAGTACTTC. Full variable domain (rest looked up from reference TRBV29-1 and TRBJ2-5): SAVISQKPSRDICQRGTSLTIQCQVDSQVTMMFWYRQQPGQSLTLIATANQGSEATYESGFVIDKFPISRPNLTFSTLTVSNMSPEDSSIYLCSVEAPSTETQYFGPGTRLLVL.

The genes are TRBV28 and TRBJ1-2; D remains unclear. The CDR3 spans 12 residues. V shed 8 bases and J shed 4 bases, with 11 bases lying between them. Germline values: CDR1 MDHEN, CDR2 SYDVKM. CDR3 sequence reads: CASHGPVYGYTF. CDR3 coding DNA: TGTGCCAGCCACGGGCCAGTCTATGGCTACACCTTC.

V is TRBV5-1 and J is TRBJ2-7; TRBD1 is a possible D gene (6 bases). V dropped 4 bases and J dropped 3 bases, with 14 bases sitting between them. The germline V gene encodes CDR1 SGHRS and CDR2 YFSETQ. This CDR3 is 14 amino acids long. DNA of the CDR3: TGCGCCAGCAGCATCAACGGACAGAGCTACGAGCAGTACTTC. Its protein is CASSINGQSYEQYF.

The chain carries TRBV6-1 and TRBJ1-5, with D possibly TRBD1 on 5 matching bases. CDR1 is MNHNS, CDR2 SASEGT, per germline. CDR3 length: 16 residues. Deletions cut 3 bases from V and 3 bases from J, with 15 bases between. The CDR3 loop reads CASSDRLQVPNQPQHF. CDR3 nucleotide sequence: TGTGCCAGCAGTGATCGGCTACAGGTTCCCAATCAGCCCCAGCATTTT.

The chain uses TRBV25-1 and TRBJ2-7, with D possibly called TRBD1 or TRBD2 (6 bases each). The CDR3 consists of 13 residues. V was shortened by 3 bases and J by 3 bases, with 9 bases between the two germline ends. Germline V gene lookup returns CDR1 MGHDK and CDR2 SYGVNS. CDR3 nucleotide sequence: TGTGCCAGCAGTGAGGGGGGCCGCTACGAGCAGTACTTC. It is translated as CASSEGGRYEQYF.